The sequence of this T cell receptor (beta chain) was determined in a study of blood T cell repertoires in COVID-19. Study in general: Researchers got acute and convalescent COVID-19 samples from the United States, Italy and Spain. In each case, the material was cDNA or gDNA derived from T cells, B-cell-depleted T cells, or PBMCs.

Profiled with immunoSEQ multiplex PCR; TCRdb holds only in-frame clones, not every one. The top ten hold about 5% of the sample, which has some 110,000 clones, roughly 86% seen once. The length of the CDR3 is 15 residues. Germline V gene data show CDR1 as LNHDA and CDR2 as SQIVND (reference sequence). V dropped 1 base and J dropped 1 base, with 9 bases sitting between them. The chain joins TRBV19 to TRBJ2-3, with a possible D match to TRBD2 (5 bases). Sequenced sample: peripheral blood. This TCR derives from a human donor in a cohort sampled during active COVID-19. The CDR3 here is CASSIAGYGTDTQYF. DNA for the CDR3: TGTGCCAGTAGTATAGCGGGGTATGGCACAGATACGCAGTATTTT.